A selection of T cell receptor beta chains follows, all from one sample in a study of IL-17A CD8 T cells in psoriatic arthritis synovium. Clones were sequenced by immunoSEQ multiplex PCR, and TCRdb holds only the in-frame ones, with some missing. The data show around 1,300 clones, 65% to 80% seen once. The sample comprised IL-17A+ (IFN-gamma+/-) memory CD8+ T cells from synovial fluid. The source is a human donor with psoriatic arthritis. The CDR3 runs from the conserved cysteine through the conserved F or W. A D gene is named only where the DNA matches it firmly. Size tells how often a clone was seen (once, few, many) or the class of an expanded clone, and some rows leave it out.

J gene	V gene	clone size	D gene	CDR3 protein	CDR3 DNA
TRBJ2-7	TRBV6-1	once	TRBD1	CASSAGTGGSYEQYF	TGTGCCAGCAGTGCCGGGACAGGGGGCTCCTACGAGCAGTACTTC
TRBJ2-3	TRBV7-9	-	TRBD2	CASSSESSGGAMGTDTQYF	TGTGCCAGCAGCTCCGAGTCGTCCGGGGGGGCCATGGGGACAGATACGCAGTATTTT
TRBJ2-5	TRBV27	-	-	CASSLSPFDDQYF	TGTGCCAGCAGTTTATCCCCCTTCGACGACCAGTACTTC
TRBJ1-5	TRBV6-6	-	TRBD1	CATGTGDSNQPQHF	TGTGCCACCGGGACAGGGGATAGCAATCAGCCCCAGCATTTT
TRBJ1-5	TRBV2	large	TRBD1	CASSERQGAQPQHF	TGTGCCAGCAGTGAAAGGCAGGGGGCACAGCCCCAGCATTTT
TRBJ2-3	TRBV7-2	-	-	CASSPLGDTQYF	TGTGCCAGCAGCCCGCTAGGCGATACGCAGTATTTT
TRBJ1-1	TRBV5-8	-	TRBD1	CASSLGQGRTEAFF	TGTGCCAGCAGCTTGGGACAGGGGAGAACTGAAGCTTTCTTT
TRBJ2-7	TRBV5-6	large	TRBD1	CASSDNGQGSSEQYF	TGTGCCAGCAGCGATAATGGACAGGGGAGCAGCGAGCAGTACTTC
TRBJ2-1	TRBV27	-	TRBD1	CASRPGQGYYNEQFF	TGTGCCAGCAGGCCGGGACAGGGGTACTACAATGAGCAGTTCTTC
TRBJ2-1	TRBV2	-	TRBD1	CASSEVGTGRREQFF	TGTGCCAGCAGTGAAGTCGGGACAGGGAGGCGTGAGCAGTTCTTC
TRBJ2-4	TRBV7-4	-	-	CASSTGQSGVKNIQYF	TGTGCCAGCAGCACCGGACAGTCTGGAGTCAAAAACATTCAGTACTTC
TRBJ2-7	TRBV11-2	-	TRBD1	CASSAGTAFDEQYF	TGTGCCAGCAGCGCCGGGACAGCATTCGACGAGCAGTACTTC